This entry features one TCR beta chain sequence. These data are taken from a study of blood T cell repertoires in COVID-19. Using immunoSEQ multiplex PCR, the repertoire was profiled, and TCRdb retains in-frame clones only, with some absent. The repertoire holds about 160,000 clones, about 85% seen once, with around 1.1% in the top ten. CDR3 length: 11 amino acids. Germline V gives CDR1 SEHNR, CDR2 FQNEAQ (reference sequence). Between the trimmed V and J ends, which lost 2 bases and 6 bases, there was a span of 3 bases. The chain carries TRBV7-9 and TRBJ2-3; D unresolved. The source is a man aged 40-50 years with acute or convalescent COVID-19. The sample taken for sequencing was peripheral blood. CDR3 bases: TGTGCCAGCAGCTTATCGGATACGCAGTATTTT. This sequence encodes CASSLSDTQYF.